This note documents a single T cell receptor beta chain sequence. The PCR was carried out with 60 Vbeta primers and 13 Jbeta primers. Clones were sequenced by immunoSEQ multiplex PCR, and TCRdb holds only the in-frame ones, with some missing. The sample contains fewer than 200,000 clones, about 88% of which appear only once. This sample was taken from a study of cytomegalovirus exposure and HLA in healthy donors. As for the study in general: Around 180 million T cells yielded approximately 110 million unique TCR beta sequences in earlier analysis.

Trimming took 6 bases from V and 8 from J, leaving 10 bases between them. The CDR3 has 10 amino acids. Germline V gene data show CDR1 as DFQATT and CDR2 as SNEGSKA (reference sequence). Specimen: PBMCs. The receptor was derived from a man aged 18-30 years in good health and CMV-seropositive. The rearrangement uses TRBV20-1 and TRBJ1-2; no definite D call. This chain's CDR3 is CSAAGNGYTF. The CDR3 region has the DNA TGCAGTGCAGCCGGGAACGGCTACACCTTC.